The T cell receptor (beta chain) under discussion was sequenced for a study of OX40 agonist ivuxolimab in advanced cancers. Trimming removed 5 bases at V and 0 bases at J, with 17 bases between. The CDR3 sequence is 18 residues long. Germline V gene sequence: CDR1 SEHNR, CDR2 FQNEAQ (reference sequence). Assay used: immunoSEQ multiplex PCR; TCRdb lists only in-frame clones, some missing. The table shows around 38,000 clones, with 82% occurring only once. The sequence was collected from an adult with an advanced solid tumor such as melanoma, head and neck, liver or kidney cancer. V and J are TRBV7-9 and TRBJ2-6; D is ambiguous. This specimen was CD4+ or CD8+ T cells sorted from blood, taken in a trial of the OX40 agonist ivuxolimab. CDR3 residues: CASSDGRYGFSGANVLTF. The CDR3 DNA is TGTGCCAGCAGCGATGGACGATACGGATTCTCTGGGGCCAACGTCCTGACTTTC.